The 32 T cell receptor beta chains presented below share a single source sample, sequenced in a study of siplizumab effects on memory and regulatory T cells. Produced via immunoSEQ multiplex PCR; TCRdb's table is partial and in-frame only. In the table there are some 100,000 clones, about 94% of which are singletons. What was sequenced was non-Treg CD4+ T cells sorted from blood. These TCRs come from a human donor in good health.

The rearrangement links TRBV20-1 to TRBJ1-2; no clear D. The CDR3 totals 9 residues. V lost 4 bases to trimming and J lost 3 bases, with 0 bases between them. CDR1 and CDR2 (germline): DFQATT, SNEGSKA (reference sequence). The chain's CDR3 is CSANYGYTF. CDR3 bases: TGCAGTGCTAACTATGGCTACACCTTC.

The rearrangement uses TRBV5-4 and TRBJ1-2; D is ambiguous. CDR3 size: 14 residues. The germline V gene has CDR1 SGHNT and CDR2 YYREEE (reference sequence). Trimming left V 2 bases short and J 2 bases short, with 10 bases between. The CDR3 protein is CASSLVGPNYGYTF. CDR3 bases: TGTGCCAGCAGCTTAGTTGGACCCAACTATGGCTACACCTTC.

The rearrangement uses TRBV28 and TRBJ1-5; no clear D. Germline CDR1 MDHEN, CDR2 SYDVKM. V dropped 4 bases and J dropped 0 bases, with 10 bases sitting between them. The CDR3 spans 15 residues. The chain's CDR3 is CASSSDGYSNQPQHF. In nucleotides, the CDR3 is TGTGCCAGCAGTTCGGACGGCTATAGCAATCAGCCCCAGCATTTT. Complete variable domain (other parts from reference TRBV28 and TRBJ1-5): DVKVTQSSRYLVKRTGEKVFLECVQDMDHENMFWYRQDPGLGLRLIYFSYDVKMKEKGDIPEGYSVSREKKERFSLILESASTNQTSMYLCASSSDGYSNQPQHFGDGTRLSIL.

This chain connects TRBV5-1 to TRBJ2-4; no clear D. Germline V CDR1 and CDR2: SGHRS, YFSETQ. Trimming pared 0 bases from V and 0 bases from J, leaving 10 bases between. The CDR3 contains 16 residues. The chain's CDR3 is CASSLGDLIAKNIQYF. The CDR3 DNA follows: TGCGCCAGCAGCTTGGGGGATCTGATAGCCAAAAACATTCAGTACTTC. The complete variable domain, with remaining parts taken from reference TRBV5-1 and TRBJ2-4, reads KAGVTQTPRYLIKTRGQQVTLSCSPISGHRSVSWYQQTPGQGLQFLFEYFSETQRNKGNFPGRFSGRQFSNSRSEMNVSTLELGDSALYLCASSLGDLIAKNIQYFGAGTRLSVL.

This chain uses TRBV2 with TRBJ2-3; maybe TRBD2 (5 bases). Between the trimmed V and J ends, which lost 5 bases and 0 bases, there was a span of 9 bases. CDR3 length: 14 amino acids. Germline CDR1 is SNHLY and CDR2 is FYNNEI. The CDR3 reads CASSPWTSTDTQYF. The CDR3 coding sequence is TGTGCCAGCAGTCCCTGGACTAGCACAGATACGCAGTATTTT.

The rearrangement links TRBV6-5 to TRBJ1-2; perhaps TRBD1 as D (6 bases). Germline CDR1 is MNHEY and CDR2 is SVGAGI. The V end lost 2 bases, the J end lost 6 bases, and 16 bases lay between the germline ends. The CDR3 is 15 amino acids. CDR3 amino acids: CASSYKDRRGHGYTF. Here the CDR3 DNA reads TGTGCCAGCAGTTACAAGGACAGAAGGGGCCATGGCTACACCTTC.

This chain's CDR3 is CASSVPSTVGRVEYSNQPQHF. Here the CDR3 DNA reads TGTGCCAGTAGTGTTCCATCTACCGTCGGCAGGGTTGAATATAGCAATCAGCCCCAGCATTTT. The chain recombines TRBV19 with TRBJ1-5; tentatively, D is TRBD1 (5 bases). This CDR3 is 21 amino acids long. The V gene's germline CDR1 is LNHDA and CDR2 SQIVND (reference sequence). The V end was cut by 5 bases, the J end by 0 bases, with 29 bases between.

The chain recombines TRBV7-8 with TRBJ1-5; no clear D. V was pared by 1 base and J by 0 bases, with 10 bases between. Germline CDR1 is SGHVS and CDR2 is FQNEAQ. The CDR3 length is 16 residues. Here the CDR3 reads CASSLDRPSSNQPQHF. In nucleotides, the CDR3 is TGTGCCAGCAGCTTAGATCGTCCGTCTAGCAATCAGCCCCAGCATTTT.

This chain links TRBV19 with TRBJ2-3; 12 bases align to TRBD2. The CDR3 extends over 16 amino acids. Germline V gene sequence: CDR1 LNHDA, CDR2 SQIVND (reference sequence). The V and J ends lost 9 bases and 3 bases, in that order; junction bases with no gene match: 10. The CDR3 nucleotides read TGTGCCAGCAGCTCAGGACTAGCGGGATTGACAGATACGCAGTATTTT. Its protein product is CASSSGLAGLTDTQYF.

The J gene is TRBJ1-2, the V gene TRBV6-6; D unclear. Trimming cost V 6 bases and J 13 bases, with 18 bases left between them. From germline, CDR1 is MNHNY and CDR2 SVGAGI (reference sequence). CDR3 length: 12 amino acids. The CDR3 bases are TGTGCCAGCAGGGCACAAGATCGTATCTGCACCTTC. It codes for CASRAQDRICTF.

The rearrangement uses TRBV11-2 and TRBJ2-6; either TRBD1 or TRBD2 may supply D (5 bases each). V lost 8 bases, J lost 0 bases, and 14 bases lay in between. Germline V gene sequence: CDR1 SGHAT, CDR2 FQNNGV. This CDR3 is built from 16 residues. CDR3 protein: CASPLGRYSGANVLTF. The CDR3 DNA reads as TGTGCCAGCCCCTTGGGACGGTACTCTGGGGCCAACGTCCTGACTTTC.

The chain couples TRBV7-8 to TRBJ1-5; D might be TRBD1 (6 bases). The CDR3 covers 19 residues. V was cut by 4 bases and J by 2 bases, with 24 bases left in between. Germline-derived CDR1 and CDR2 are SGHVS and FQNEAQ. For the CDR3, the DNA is TGTGCCAGCAGCTGGAACGCCGGGACCGCGAAGGGGGGCAATCAGCCCCAGCATTTT. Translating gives CASSWNAGTAKGGNQPQHF.

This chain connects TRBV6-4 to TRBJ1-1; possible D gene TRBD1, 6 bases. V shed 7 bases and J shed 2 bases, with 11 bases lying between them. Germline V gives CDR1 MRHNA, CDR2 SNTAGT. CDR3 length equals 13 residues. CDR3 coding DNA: TGTGCCAGCAAGGGGGGATTTAACACTGAAGCTTTCTTT. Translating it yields CASKGGFNTEAFF.

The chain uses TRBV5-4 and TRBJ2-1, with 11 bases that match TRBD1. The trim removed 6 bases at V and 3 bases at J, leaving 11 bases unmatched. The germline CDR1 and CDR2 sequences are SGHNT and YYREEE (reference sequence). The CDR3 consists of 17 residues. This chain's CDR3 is CASNPGGTGGFYNEQFF. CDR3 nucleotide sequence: TGTGCCAGCAACCCGGGAGGGACAGGGGGGTTCTACAATGAGCAGTTCTTC.

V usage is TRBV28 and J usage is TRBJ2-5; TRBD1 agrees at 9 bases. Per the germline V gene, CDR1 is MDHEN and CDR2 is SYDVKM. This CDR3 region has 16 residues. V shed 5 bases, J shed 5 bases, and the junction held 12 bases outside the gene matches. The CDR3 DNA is TGTGCCAGCAGTAACCTCGGACAGGGGAGGACGGAGACCCAGTACTTC. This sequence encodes CASSNLGQGRTETQYF.

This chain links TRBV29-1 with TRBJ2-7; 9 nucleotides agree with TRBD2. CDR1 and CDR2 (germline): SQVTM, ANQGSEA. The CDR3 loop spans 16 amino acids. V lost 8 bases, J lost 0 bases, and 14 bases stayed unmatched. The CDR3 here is CSTRTSVDPYSYEQYF. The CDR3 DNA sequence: TGCAGCACCCGGACTAGCGTCGACCCCTACTCCTACGAGCAGTACTTC.

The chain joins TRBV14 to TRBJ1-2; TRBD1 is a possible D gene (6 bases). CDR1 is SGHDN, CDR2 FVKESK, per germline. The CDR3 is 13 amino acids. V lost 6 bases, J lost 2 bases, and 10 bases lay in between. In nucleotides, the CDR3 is TGTGCCAGCAGAGAGGACAGCAACTATGGCTACACCTTC. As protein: CASREDSNYGYTF.

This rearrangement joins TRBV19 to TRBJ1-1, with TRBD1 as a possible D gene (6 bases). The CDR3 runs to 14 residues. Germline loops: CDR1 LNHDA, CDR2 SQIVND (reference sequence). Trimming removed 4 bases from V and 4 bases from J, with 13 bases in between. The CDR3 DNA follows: TGTGCCAGTAGTACGTACAGGGTGGGCACTGAAGCTTTCTTT. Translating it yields CASSTYRVGTEAFF.

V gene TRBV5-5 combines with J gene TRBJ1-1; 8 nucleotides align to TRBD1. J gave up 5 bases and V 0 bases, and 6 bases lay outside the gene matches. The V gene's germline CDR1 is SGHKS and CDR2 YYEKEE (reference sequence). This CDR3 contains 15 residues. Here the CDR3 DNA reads TGTGCCAGCAGCTTGGCCCTACAGGGGGGGACTGAAGCTTTCTTT. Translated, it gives CASSLALQGGTEAFF.

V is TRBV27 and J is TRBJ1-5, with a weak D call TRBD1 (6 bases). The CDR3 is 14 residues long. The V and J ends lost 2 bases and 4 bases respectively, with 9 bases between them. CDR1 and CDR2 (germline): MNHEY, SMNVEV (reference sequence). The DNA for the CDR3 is TGTGCCAGCAGTTTAACGGGACAAAATCAGCCCCAGCATTTT. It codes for CASSLTGQNQPQHF.

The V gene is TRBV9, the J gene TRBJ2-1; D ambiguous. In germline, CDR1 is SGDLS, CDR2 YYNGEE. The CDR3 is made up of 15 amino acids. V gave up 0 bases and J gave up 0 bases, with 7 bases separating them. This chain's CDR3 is CASSVGASSYNEQFF. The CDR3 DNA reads TGTGCCAGCAGCGTAGGCGCTAGCTCCTACAATGAGCAGTTCTTC.

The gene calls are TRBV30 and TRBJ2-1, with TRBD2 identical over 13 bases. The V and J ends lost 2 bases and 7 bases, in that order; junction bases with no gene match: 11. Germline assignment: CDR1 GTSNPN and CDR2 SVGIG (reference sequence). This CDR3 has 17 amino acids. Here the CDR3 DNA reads TGTGCCTGGAGTATGACGGGGACTAGCGGGAATCTGAATGAGCAGTTCTTC. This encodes CAWSMTGTSGNLNEQFF.

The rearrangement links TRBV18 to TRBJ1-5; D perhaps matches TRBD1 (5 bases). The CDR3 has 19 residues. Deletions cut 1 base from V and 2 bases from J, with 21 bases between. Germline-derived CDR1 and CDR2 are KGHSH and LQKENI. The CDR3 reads CASSPRGTGTAAGNQPQHF. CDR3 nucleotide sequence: TGTGCCAGCTCACCACGGGGGACTGGGACGGCTGCTGGCAATCAGCCCCAGCATTTT.

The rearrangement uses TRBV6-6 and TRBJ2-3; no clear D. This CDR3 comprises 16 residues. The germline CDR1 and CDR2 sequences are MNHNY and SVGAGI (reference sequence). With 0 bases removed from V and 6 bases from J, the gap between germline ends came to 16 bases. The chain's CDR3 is CASSYSVTPPGDTQYF. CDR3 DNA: TGTGCCAGCAGTTACTCGGTGACACCCCCTGGGGATACGCAGTATTTT.

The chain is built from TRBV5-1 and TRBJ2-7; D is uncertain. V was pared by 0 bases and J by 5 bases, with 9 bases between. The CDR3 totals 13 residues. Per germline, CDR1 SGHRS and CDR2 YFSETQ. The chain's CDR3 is CASSLGHGDEQYF. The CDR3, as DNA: TGCGCCAGCAGCTTGGGACACGGCGACGAGCAGTACTTC.

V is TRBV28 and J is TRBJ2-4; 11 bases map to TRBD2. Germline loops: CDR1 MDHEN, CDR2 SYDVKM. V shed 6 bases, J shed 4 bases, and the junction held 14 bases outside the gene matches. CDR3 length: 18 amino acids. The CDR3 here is CASRPYGKLAGVKNIQYF. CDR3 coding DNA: TGTGCCAGCAGGCCCTACGGGAAACTAGCGGGAGTTAAAAACATTCAGTACTTC.

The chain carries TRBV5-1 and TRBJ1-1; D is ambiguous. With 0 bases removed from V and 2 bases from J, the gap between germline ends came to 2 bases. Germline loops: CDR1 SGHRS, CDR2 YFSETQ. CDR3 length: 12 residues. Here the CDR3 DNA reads TGCGCCAGCAGCTTGGACAACACTGAAGCTTTCTTT. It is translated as CASSLDNTEAFF.

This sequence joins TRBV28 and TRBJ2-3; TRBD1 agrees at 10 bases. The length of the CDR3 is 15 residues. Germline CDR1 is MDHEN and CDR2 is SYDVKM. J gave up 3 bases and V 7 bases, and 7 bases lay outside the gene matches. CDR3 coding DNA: TGTGCCAGCATTTGGACAGGGGGGGTTACAGATACGCAGTATTTT. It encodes CASIWTGGVTDTQYF. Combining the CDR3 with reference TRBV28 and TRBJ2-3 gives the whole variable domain DVKVTQSSRYLVKRTGEKVFLECVQDMDHENMFWYRQDPGLGLRLIYFSYDVKMKEKGDIPEGYSVSREKKERFSLILESASTNQTSMYLCASIWTGGVTDTQYFGPGTRLTVL.

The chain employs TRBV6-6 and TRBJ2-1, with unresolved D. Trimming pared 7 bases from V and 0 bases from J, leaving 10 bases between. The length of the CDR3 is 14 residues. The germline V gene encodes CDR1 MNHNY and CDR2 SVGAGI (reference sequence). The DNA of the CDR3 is TGTGCCAGCAAGGGTGGCAGCTCCTACAATGAGCAGTTCTTC. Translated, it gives CASKGGSSYNEQFF.

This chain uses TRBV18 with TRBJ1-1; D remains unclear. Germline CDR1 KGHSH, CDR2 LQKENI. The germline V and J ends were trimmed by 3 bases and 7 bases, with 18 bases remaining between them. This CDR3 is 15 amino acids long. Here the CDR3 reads CASSPKTIRTVEAFF. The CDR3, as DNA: TGTGCCAGCTCACCTAAGACTATTCGGACGGTTGAAGCTTTCTTT.

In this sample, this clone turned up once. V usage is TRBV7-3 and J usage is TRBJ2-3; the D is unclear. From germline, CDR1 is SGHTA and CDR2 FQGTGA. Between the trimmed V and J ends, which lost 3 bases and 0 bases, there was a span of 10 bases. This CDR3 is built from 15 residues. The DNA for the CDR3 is TGTGCCAGCAGCTTGGGTAGCTTTAGCACAGATACGCAGTATTTT. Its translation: CASSLGSFSTDTQYF. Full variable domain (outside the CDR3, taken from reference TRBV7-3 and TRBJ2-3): GAGVSQTPSNKVTEKGKYVELRCDPISGHTALYWYRQSLGQGPEFLIYFQGTGAADDSGLPNDRFFAVRPEGSVSTLKIQRTERGDSAVYLCASSLGSFSTDTQYFGPGTRLTVL.

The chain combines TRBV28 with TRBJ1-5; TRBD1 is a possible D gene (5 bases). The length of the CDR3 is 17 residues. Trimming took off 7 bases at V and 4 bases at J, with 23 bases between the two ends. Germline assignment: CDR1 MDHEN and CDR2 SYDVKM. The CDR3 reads CASTRGGVGFFNQPQHF. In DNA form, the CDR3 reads TGTGCCAGCACCCGGGGAGGGGTAGGGTTTTTTAATCAGCCCCAGCATTTT.